This is a list of T cell receptor beta chains from one sample in a study of T-cell memory formation after mild COVID-19. Using its own MiXCR run on the 5' RACE reads, TCRdb lists one record per CDR3 protein. This sample has roughly 500,000 distinct CDR3 sequences, with over 20% found just once. The sample was PBMCs or a T cell subset sorted from them (not recorded which). The receptors originated from an adult woman who had mild COVID-19 (a few samples of this study predate the infection). Cell type and time point are not known. Both conserved end residues are part of each CDR3. D genes are given only for firm matches. The size field is filled for only some rows; it gives once, few, many or a size class.

j_call v_call cdr3_length clone_size d_call cdr3_nt cdr3_aa
TRBJ2-5 TRBV7-6 15 . . TGTGCCAGCAGCTTAGTGGTGGGGATCCAAGAGACCCAGTACTTC CASSLVVGIQETQYF
TRBJ2-6 TRBV14 14 . . TGTGCCAGCAGCCTCACGGCAGGGGCCAACGTCCTGACTTTC CASSLTAGANVLTF
TRBJ1-3 TRBV4-2 16 few . TGTGCCAGCAGCCAAGAACTGGCAAACTCTGGAAACACCATATATTTT CASSQELANSGNTIYF
TRBJ2-1 TRBV3-1 16 few TRBD2 TGTGCCCGACCAAGAGAGGGGCGGGAGAGTTACAATGAGCAGTTCTTC CARPREGRESYNEQFF
TRBJ2-2 TRBV18 16 few . TGTGCCAGCTCACCACAAATGGCCGGAGAAACCGGGGAGCTGTTTTTT CASSPQMAGETGELFF
TRBJ2-5 TRBV6-5 14 . . TGTGCCAGCACCCAGACAGGCCAACGGGAGACCCAGTACTTC CASTQTGQRETQYF
TRBJ2-3 TRBV7-9 14 . TRBD2 TGTGCCAGCAGCACCGGGACTAGCAGTTATACGCAGTATTTT CASSTGTSSYTQYF
TRBJ2-7 TRBV6-2/TRBV6-3 15 few TRBD1 TGTGCCAGCAATGACCGGGACAGATACTCCTACGAGCAGTACTTC CASNDRDRYSYEQYF
TRBJ2-1 TRBV14 15 few TRBD1 TGTGCCAGCAGCCGCGGGACAGGGACCCACAATGAGCAGTTCTTC CASSRGTGTHNEQFF
TRBJ2-6 TRBV10-3 16 . TRBD2 TGTGCCATCGCTGAAGCGGGGTTTTCTGGGGCCAACGTCCTGACTTTC CAIAEAGFSGANVLTF
TRBJ2-1 TRBV3-1 12 few . TGTGCCAGCAGCCAAGAGGGACCTGAGCAGTTCTTC CASSQEGPEQFF
TRBJ1-2 TRBV24-1 15 . . TGTGCCACCAGGATTATTACAGGTCAGGCTGCTGGCTACACCTTC CATRIITGQAAGYTF